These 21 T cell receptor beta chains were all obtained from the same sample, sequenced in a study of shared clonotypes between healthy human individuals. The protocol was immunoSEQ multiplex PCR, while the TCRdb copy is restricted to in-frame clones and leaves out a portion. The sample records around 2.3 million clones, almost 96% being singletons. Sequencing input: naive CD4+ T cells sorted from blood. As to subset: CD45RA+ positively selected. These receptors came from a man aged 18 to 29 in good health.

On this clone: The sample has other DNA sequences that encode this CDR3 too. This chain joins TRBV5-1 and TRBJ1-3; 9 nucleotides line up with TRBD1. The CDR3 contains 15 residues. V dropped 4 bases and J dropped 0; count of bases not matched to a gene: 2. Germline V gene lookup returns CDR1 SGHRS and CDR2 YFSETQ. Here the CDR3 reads CASSPGQGSGNTIYF. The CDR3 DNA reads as TGCGCCAGCAGCCCGGGACAGGGCTCTGGAAACACCATATATTTT. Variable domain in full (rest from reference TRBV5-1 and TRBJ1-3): KAGVTQTPRYLIKTRGQQVTLSCSPISGHRSVSWYQQTPGQGLQFLFEYFSETQRNKGNFPGRFSGRQFSNSRSEMNVSTLELGDSALYLCASSPGQGSGNTIYFGEGSWLTVV.

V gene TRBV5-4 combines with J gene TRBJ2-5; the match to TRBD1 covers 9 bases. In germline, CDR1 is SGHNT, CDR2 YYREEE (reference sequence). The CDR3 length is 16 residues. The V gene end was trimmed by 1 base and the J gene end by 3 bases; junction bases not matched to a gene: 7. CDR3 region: CASSLLLRTGEETQYF. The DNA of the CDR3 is TGTGCCAGCAGCTTGCTTCTCCGGACAGGGGAAGAGACCCAGTACTTC.

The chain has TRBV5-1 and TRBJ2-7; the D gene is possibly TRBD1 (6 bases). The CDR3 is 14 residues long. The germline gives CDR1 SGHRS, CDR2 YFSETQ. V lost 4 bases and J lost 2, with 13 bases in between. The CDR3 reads CASSGGQLTYEQYF. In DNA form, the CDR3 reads TGCGCCAGCAGCGGTGGACAGTTAACCTACGAGCAGTACTTC.

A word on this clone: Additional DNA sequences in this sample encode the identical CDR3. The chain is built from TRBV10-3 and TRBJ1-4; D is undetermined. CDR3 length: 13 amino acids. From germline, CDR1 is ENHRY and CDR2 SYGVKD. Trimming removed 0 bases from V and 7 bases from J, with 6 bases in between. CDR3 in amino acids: CAISESQVEKLFF. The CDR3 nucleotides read TGTGCCATCAGTGAGTCTCAGGTTGAAAAACTGTTTTTT.

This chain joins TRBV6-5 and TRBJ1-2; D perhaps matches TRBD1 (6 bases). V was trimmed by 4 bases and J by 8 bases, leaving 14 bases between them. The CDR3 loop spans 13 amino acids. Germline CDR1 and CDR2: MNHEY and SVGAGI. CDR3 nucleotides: TGTGCCAGCAGTTTTCCACAGGGTGAAGGCTACACCTTC. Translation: CASSFPQGEGYTF.

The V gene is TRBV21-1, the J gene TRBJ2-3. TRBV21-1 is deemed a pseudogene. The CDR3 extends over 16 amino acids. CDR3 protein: CASSKAGASSRDTQYF. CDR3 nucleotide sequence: TGTGCCAGCAGCAAAGCCGGGGCTAGCAGCCGAGATACGCAGTATTTT.

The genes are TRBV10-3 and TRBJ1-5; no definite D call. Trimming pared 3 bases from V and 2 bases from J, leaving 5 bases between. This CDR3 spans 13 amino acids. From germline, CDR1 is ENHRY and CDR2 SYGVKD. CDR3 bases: TGTGCCATCAGTGATACGGGCAATCAGCCCCAGCATTTT. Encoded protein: CAISDTGNQPQHF.

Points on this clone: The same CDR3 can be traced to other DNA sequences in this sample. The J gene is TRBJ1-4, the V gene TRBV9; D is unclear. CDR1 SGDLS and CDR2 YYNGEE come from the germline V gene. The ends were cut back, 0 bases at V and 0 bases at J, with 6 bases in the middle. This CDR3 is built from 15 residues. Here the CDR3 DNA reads TGTGCCAGCAGCGTAGGGGTGGCAACTAATGAAAAACTGTTTTTT. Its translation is CASSVGVATNEKLFF.

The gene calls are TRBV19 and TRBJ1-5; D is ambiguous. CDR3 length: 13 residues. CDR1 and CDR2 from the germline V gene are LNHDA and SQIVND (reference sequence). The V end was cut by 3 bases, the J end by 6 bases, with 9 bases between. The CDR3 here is CASSMGIFQPQHF. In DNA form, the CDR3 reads TGTGCCAGTAGTATGGGGATTTTTCAGCCCCAGCATTTT.

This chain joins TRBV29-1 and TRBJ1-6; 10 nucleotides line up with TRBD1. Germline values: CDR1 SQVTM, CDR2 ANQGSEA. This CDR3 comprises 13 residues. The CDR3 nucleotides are TGCAGAGGTCCGGGACAGGGGAATTCACCCCTCCACTTT. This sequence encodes CRGPGQGNSPLHF.

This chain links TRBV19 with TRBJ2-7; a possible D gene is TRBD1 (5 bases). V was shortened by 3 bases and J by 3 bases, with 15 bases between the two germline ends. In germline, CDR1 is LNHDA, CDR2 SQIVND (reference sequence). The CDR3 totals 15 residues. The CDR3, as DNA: TGTGCCAGTAGTATTTCCCCGACAGCCGTCTACGAGCAGTACTTC. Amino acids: CASSISPTAVYEQYF.

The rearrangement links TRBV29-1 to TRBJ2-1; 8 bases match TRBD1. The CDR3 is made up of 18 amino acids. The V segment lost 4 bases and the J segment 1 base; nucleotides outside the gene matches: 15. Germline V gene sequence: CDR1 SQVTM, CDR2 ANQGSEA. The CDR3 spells CSVGRGQGAIRSYNEQFF. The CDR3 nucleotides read TGCAGCGTTGGGCGCGGTCAGGGGGCAATTCGTTCCTACAATGAGCAGTTCTTC.

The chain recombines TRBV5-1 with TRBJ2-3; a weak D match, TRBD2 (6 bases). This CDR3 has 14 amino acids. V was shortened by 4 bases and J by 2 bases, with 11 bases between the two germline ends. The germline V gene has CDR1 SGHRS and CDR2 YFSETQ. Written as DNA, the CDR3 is TGCGCCAGCAGCGGAGGGGACTTCACAGATACGCAGTATTTT. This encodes CASSGGDFTDTQYF.

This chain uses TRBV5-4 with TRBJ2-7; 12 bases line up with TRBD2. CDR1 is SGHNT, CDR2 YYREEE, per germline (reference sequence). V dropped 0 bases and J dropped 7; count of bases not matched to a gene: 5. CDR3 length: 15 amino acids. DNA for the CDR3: TGTGCCAGCAGCTTGGCCCCTAGCGGGAGGGGAGAGCAGTACTTC. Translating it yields CASSLAPSGRGEQYF. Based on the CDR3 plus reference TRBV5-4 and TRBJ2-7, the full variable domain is ETGVTQSPTHLIKTRGQQVTLRCSSQSGHNTVSWYQQALGQGPQFIFQYYREEENGRGNFPPRFSGLQFPNYSSELNVNALELDDSALYLCASSLAPSGRGEQYFGPGTRLTVT.

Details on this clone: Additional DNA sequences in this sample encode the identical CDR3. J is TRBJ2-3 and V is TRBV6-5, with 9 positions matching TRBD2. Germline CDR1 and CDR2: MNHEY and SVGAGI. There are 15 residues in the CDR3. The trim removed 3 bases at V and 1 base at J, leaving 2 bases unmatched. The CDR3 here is CASSYSGSGTDTQYF. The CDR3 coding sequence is TGTGCCAGCAGTTATAGCGGGAGCGGCACAGATACGCAGTATTTT.

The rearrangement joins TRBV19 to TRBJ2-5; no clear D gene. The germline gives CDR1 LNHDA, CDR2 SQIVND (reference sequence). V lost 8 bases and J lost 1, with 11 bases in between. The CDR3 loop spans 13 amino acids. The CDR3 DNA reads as TGTGCCAGTTCGGGCCCGGGCCAAGAGACCCAGTACTTC. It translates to CASSGPGQETQYF.

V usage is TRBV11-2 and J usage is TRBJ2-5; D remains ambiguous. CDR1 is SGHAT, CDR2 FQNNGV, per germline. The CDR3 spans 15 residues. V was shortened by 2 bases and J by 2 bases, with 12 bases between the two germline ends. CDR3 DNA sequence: TGTGCCAGCAGCTTACTTTTCGGACGACAAGAGACCCAGTACTTC. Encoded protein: CASSLLFGRQETQYF.

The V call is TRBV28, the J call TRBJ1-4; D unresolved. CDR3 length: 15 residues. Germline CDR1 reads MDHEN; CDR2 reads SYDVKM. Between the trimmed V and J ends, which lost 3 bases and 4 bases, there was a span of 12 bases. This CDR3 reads CASSFPTALNEKLFF. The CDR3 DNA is TGTGCCAGCAGTTTCCCCACGGCTCTTAATGAAAAACTGTTTTTT.

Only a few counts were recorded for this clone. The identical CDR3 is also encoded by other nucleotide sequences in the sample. CDR3 amino acids: CASSLTGETEAFF. The CDR3 DNA follows: TGCGCCAGCAGCTTAACAGGAGAGACTGAAGCTTTCTTT. This rearrangement joins TRBV5-1 to TRBJ1-1; TRBD1 might be the D (5 bases). Germline lookup yields CDR1 SGHRS and CDR2 YFSETQ. The CDR3 sequence is 13 residues long. V was shortened by 2 bases and J by 5 bases, with 10 bases between the two germline ends.

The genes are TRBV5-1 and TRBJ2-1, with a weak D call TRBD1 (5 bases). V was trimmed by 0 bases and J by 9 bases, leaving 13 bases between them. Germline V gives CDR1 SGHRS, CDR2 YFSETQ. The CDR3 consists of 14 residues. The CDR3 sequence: CASSLAPVQGEQFF. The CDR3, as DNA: TGCGCCAGCAGCTTGGCCCCGGTGCAGGGTGAGCAGTTCTTC.

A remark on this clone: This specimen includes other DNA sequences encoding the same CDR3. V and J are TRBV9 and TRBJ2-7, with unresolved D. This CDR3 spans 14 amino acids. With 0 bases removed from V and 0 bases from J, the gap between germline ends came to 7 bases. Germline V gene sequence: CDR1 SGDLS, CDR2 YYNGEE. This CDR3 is CASSVVGSSYEQYF. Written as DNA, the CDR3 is TGTGCCAGCAGCGTAGTGGGCTCCTCCTACGAGCAGTACTTC.